The 15 T cell receptor beta chains reported below all come from one sample, sequenced in a study of molecular identifiers for immune sequencing clone quantification. TCRdb recomputed calls from the PCR reads with MiXCR, one row per CDR3 protein. The profile covers approximately 630,000 distinct CDR3 sequences, with over 25% appearing a single time and 0.6% to 0.9% taken by the ten largest. The source material was naive CD8+ T cells from blood, with Jurkat cell RNA spiked in. The subset here: FACS-sorted CD8+CD4-CCR7+CD45RA+ naive T cells. The receptors here all came from a human donor in good health. Some libraries in this study had Jurkat cell RNA spiked in.

The chain links TRBV6-4 to TRBJ1-4; D remains unclear. Trimming cost V 10 bases and J 5 bases, with 17 bases left between them. The germline V gene has CDR1 MRHNA and CDR2 SNTAGT. The CDR3 is made up of 14 amino acids. The CDR3 nucleotides read TGTGCCAACCCTGGTGTCGGACCGAATGAAAAACTGTTTTTT. Its protein is CANPGVGPNEKLFF.

This clonotype was detected a few times. With a much larger clone just one base away, this may be a read error. The J gene is TRBJ2-3, the V gene TRBV29-1; 7 nucleotides line up with TRBD2. The length of the CDR3 is 16 residues. The V gene end was trimmed by 4 bases and the J gene end by 2 bases; junction bases not matched to a gene: 12. Looked up from germline, CDR1 is SQVTM and CDR2 is ANQGSEA. The CDR3 DNA is TGCAGCGTTGTGGGGGGGGTTTTCCTGCCCACAGATACGCAGTATTTT. Amino acids: CSVVGGVFLPTDTQYF.

This clonotype was seen a few times. The chain joins TRBV11-2 to TRBJ2-1; a possible D gene is TRBD1 (5 bases). Looked up from germline, CDR1 is SGHAT and CDR2 is FQNNGV. This CDR3 is built from 16 residues. V was trimmed by 0 bases and J by 8 bases, leaving 17 bases between them. CDR3 nucleotide sequence: TGTGCCAGCAGCTTAGAATCGGAGCCCAGGGTCCATGAGCAGTTCTTC. It encodes CASSLESEPRVHEQFF.

With regard to this clonotype: A much larger clone lies a single base off, so this may be a read error. CDR3 sequence reads: CSADYPERRVNEQYF. Here the CDR3 DNA reads TGCAGTGCGGACTACCCCGAACGGCGGGTGAACGAGCAGTACTTC. The chain joins TRBV20-1 to TRBJ2-7, with D maybe TRBD2 (6 bases). Trimming stripped 6 bases from V and 5 bases from J, with 23 bases between. The CDR3 extends over 15 amino acids. CDR1 DFQATT and CDR2 SNEGSKA come from the germline V gene (reference sequence).

The chain is built from TRBV29-1 and TRBJ2-7; 7 bases match TRBD2. This CDR3 region has 14 residues. Trimming took 6 bases from V and 2 from J; bases not matched to a gene: 10. Germline-derived CDR1 and CDR2 are SQVTM and ANQGSEA. CDR3 residues: CSVGGLERTYEQYF. DNA for the CDR3: TGCAGCGTGGGGGGGTTAGAGAGAACCTACGAGCAGTACTTC.

The table lists this clonotype with a few counts. The gene calls are TRBV30 and TRBJ1-5; D gene ambiguous. Germline V gives CDR1 GTSNPN, CDR2 SVGIG (reference sequence). Trimming took 2 bases from V and 5 from J, leaving 16 bases between them. This CDR3 spans 15 amino acids. The CDR3 sequence: CAWSSRALRDQPQHF. The CDR3 DNA follows: TGTGCCTGGAGTTCCCGGGCCCTAAGGGATCAGCCCCAGCATTTT.

V gene TRBV30 combines with J gene TRBJ1-4; unclear D gene. Trimming removed 2 bases at V and 5 bases at J, with 12 bases between. The V gene's germline CDR1 is GTSNPN and CDR2 SVGIG (reference sequence). There are 14 residues in the CDR3. CDR3 sequence: CAWSTGSGNEKLFF. As DNA, the CDR3 is TGTGCCTGGAGTACGGGCTCGGGGAATGAAAAACTGTTTTTT.

The V call is TRBV7-9, the J call TRBJ1-5; D not certain. This CDR3 has 12 amino acids. V dropped 6 bases and J dropped 6 bases, with 9 bases sitting between them. The germline CDR1 and CDR2 sequences are SEHNR and FQNEAQ (reference sequence). DNA for the CDR3: TGTGCCAGCAGACAAGAGGGTCAGCCCCAGCATTTT. Translated, it gives CASRQEGQPQHF.

In its sample, this clonotype was seen a few times. The chain combines TRBV21-1 with TRBJ1-5; the tabulated D call, TRBD1, remains unverified against the DNA. TRBV21-1 is a pseudogene segment. The CDR3 is made up of 11 amino acids. The CDR3 sequence is CAKTERQPQHF. The CDR3 DNA reads as TGTGCCAAGACAGAACGTCAGCCCCAGCATTTT.

This clonotype was found many times. Here the CDR3 reads CARELRDPRLF. CDR3 nucleotide sequence: TGTGCCAGAGAGTTAAGGGACCCGCGCCTCTTT. The rearrangement uses TRBV21-1 and TRBJ1-1; the table assigns TRBD1, which was not confirmed against the DNA. TRBV21-1 is flagged as a pseudogene. This CDR3 is built from 11 residues.

With respect to this clonotype: This may arise from a read error, as a much more abundant clone is one base away. The gene calls are TRBV28 and TRBJ2-7; 7 nucleotides agree with TRBD1. V trimming: 5 bases; J trimming: 3 bases; junction bases outside the gene matches: 13. This CDR3 spans 16 amino acids. Germline lookup yields CDR1 MDHEN and CDR2 SYDVKM. The CDR3 bases are TGTGCCAGCAGTGAGATCCCCGGGACAGACTTCTACGAGCAGTACTTC. Translating gives CASSEIPGTDFYEQYF.

With regard to this clonotype: A much larger clone sits a single nucleotide away, making a read error possible. The chain carries TRBV5-4 and TRBJ1-1; D perhaps matches TRBD1 (5 bases). Germline values: CDR1 SGHNT, CDR2 YYREEE (reference sequence). Deletions cut 4 bases from V and 1 base from J, with 26 bases between. The CDR3 is made up of 19 amino acids. The CDR3 protein is CASSPFLELPGGANTEAFF. CDR3 bases: TGTGCCAGCAGCCCCTTTTTGGAGCTTCCGGGAGGGGCGAACACTGAAGCTTTCTTT.

This clonotype was counted ten times or more. This sequence joins TRBV6-5 and TRBJ2-3, with TRBD1 as a possible D gene (5 bases). V was clipped by 5 bases and J by 1 base, with 10 bases between them. Looked up from germline, CDR1 is MNHEY and CDR2 is SVGAGI. This CDR3 has 14 residues. CDR3 sequence reads: CASSTDIGTDTQYF. The CDR3 nucleotides read TGTGCCAGCAGTACGGACATAGGCACAGATACGCAGTATTTT.

As concerns this clonotype: This may stem from a read error, because a much larger clone lies one nucleotide away. This rearrangement joins TRBV2 to TRBJ1-4; 8 bases agree with TRBD1. Germline-derived CDR1 and CDR2 are SNHLY and FYNNEI. The CDR3 has 15 amino acids. The CDR3 DNA reads TGTGCCAGCACCCCAGGGACAGGATTGAATGAAAAACCGTTTTTT. Protein: CASTPGTGLNEKPFF. The full variable domain, its missing parts supplied by reference TRBV2 and TRBJ1-4, is EPEVTQTPSHQVTQMGQEVILRCVPISNHLYFYWYRQILGQKVEFLVSFYNNEISEKSEIFDDQFSVERPDGSNFTLKIRSTKLEDSAMYFCASTPGTGLNEKPFFGSGTQLSVL.

In this sample, this clonotype turned up once. Just one base apart from a much larger clone, this may be a read error. The chain recombines TRBV15 with TRBJ2-5; D is perhaps TRBD2 (5 bases). The CDR3 length is 14 residues. CDR1 and CDR2 (germline): LNHNV, YYDKDF (reference sequence). As DNA, the CDR3 is TGTGCCACCAGCAGAGATCGGGGTGGAGAGACCCAGTGCTTC. Amino acid sequence: CATSRDRGGETQCF.